The clone carrying this T cell receptor beta chain was seen only a few times. Germline loops: CDR1 SGDLS, CDR2 YYNGEE. This CDR3 region has 15 residues. V lost 3 bases, J lost 0 bases, and 3 bases stayed unmatched. This entry belongs to a study of beta chain features in type 1 diabetes. Reverse transcription of all isolated RNA meant that expressed TCRB transcripts were sequenced. About 4 million reads per sample were averaged for naive, central memory and regulatory samples. Assay: immunoSEQ multiplex PCR; the TCRdb copy retains only in-frame clones and omits some. The table lists some 410,000 clones, about an eighth of them singletons. Purity of each sorted population was above 95%.

The chain joins TRBV9 to TRBJ2-1, with 7 bases fitting TRBD2. The sequence was collected from a woman in her late teens or twenties in good health. The sequenced sample consisted of naive CD4+ T cells from blood. In DNA form, the CDR3 reads TGTGCCAGCAGCGACAGCGGGGACTCCTACAATGAGCAGTTCTTC. Translating it yields CASSDSGDSYNEQFF.